This entry features one T cell receptor (beta chain) sequence. This entry belongs to a study of CD8 T cells in Susac syndrome. A quantity of roughly 0.5 to 1 ug RNA underwent reverse transcription using random hexamers. TCRdb redid the calling of the immunoSEQ multiplex PCR reads with MiXCR, one entry per CDR3 protein. The sample contains 230,000 or so distinct CDR3 sequences, roughly 96% of which appear only once. Trimming shortened V by 5 bases and J by 0 bases, and 8 bases separated the two germline ends. Germline loops: CDR1 LNHNV, CDR2 YYDKDF (reference sequence). This CDR3 spans 15 amino acids. Sequencing used CD4+ T cells from PBMCs. The chain employs TRBV15 and TRBJ2-6, with D possibly matching TRBD2 (5 bases). The receptor's source is a human donor with multiple sclerosis. The CDR3 region has the DNA TGTGCCACCAGCGGGAGCAGCTCTGGGGCCAACGTCCTGACTTTC. Its translation is CATSGSSSGANVLTF.